Given below is one TCR beta chain in context. Its antigen is unidentified. This sample was taken from a study of cytomegalovirus exposure and HLA in healthy donors. Use of 60 Vbeta and 13 Jbeta primers characterized the PCR. The repertoire was sequenced with immunoSEQ multiplex PCR; TCRdb's copy has only in-frame clones and lacks some. This table has around 87,000 clones, around three quarters appearing once. Broader study findings: It was about 180 TCR beta chains that were listed as cytomegalovirus-associated.

The CDR3 consists of 15 residues. The V gene lost 4 bases and the J gene lost 6 bases, with 13 bases spanning the gap. Germline CDR1 LNHDA, CDR2 SQIVND (reference sequence). The material sequenced was PBMCs. The clonotype originates from a man aged 35-49 years in good health and CMV-seronegative. The J gene is TRBJ1-6, the V gene TRBV19; D not resolved. The CDR3 DNA sequence: TGTGCCAGTAGTACCGGAGTAGCGGGTAATTCACCCCTCCACTTT. Protein product: CASSTGVAGNSPLHF.